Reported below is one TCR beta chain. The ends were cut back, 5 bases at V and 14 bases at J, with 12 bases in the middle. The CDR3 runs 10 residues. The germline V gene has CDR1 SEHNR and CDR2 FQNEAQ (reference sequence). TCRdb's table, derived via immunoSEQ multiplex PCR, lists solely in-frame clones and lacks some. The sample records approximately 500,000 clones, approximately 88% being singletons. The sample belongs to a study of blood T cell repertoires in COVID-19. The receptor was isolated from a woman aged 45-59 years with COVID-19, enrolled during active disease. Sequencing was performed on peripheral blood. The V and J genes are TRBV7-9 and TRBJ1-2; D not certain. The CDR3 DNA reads TGTGCCAGCAGCGAGGGTAGTAGTACCTTC. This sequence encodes CASSEGSSTF.